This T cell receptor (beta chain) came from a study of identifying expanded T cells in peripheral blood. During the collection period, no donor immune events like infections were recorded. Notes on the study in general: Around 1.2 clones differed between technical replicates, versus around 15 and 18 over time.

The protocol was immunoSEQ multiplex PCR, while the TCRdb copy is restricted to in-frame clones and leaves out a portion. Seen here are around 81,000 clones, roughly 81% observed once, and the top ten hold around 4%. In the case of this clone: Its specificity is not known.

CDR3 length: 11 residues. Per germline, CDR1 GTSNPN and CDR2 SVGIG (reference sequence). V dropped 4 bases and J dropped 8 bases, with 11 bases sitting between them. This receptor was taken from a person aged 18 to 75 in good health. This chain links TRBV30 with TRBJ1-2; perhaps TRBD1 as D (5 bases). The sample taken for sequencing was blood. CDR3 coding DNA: TGTGCCTGGAATGGGGGATTCGGCTACACCTTC. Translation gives CAWNGGFGYTF.